Below are 29 T cell receptor beta chains sequenced from a single sample in a study of blood T cells in healthy people across ages. Primed by a sample-barcoded 5' primer and a J-beta primer mix, a second PCR proceeded for roughly 7 to 11 cycles. Each CDR3 protein gets one entry after TCRdb re-called the 5' RACE reads with MiXCR. The table has about 830,000 distinct CDR3 sequences, 55% to 65% seen once; the top ten hold about 30%. Sample: blood. The receptors shown here come from a man aged 30 to 45 in good health.

This sequence joins TRBV11-1 and TRBJ2-1; D unresolved. This CDR3 has 13 residues. Germline loops: CDR1 SGHAT, CDR2 FQDESV (reference sequence). Trimming shortened V by 5 bases and J by 5 bases, and 10 bases separated the two germline ends. The CDR3 coding sequence is TGTGCCAGCAGCGATCAGGTAAACAATGAGCAGTTCTTC. Translating gives CASSDQVNNEQFF.

This clonotype was recorded a few times. The V call is TRBV6-6, the J call TRBJ1-2; D is unclear. The CDR3 sequence is 16 residues long. V lost 5 bases, J lost 0 bases, and 16 bases lay in between. Germline V gene data show CDR1 as MNHNY and CDR2 as SVGAGI (reference sequence). The CDR3: CASSDPGRKANYGYTF. In nucleotides, the CDR3 is TGTGCCAGCAGTGACCCCGGACGGAAAGCTAACTATGGCTACACCTTC.

This chain connects TRBV7-7 to TRBJ2-5, with TRBD1 matching over 8 bases. Unmatched junction bases numbered 5, after V lost 2 bases and J lost 6 bases. Germline V gives CDR1 SSHAT, CDR2 FNYEAQ (reference sequence). CDR3 length: 14 amino acids. In nucleotides, the CDR3 is TGTGCCAGCAGCTTACAGGGGGCGCGGAAGACCCAGTACTTC. It specifies CASSLQGARKTQYF.

The rearrangement joins TRBV29-1 to TRBJ2-5; D remains unclear. The V and J ends lost 1 base and 9 bases respectively, with 18 bases between them. Germline V gene lookup returns CDR1 SQVTM and CDR2 ANQGSEA. The CDR3 contains 14 residues. In DNA, the CDR3 is TGCAGCGTTGAAGGTGGGCAGGAGTTAACGTCCCAGTACTTC. Translation: CSVEGGQELTSQYF.

Only a few counts were recorded for this clonotype. The V and J genes are TRBV2 and TRBJ2-5, with unresolved D. The length of the CDR3 is 14 residues. CDR1 and CDR2 (germline): SNHLY, FYNNEI. Trimming pared 11 bases from V and 11 bases from J, leaving 27 bases between. The CDR3 loop reads CAHISPGRRSEQYF. DNA for the CDR3: TGTGCCCACATCAGCCCGGGCAGACGATCGGAGCAGTACTTC.

The rearrangement links TRBV29-1 to TRBJ2-5, with D uncertain. V lost 3 bases, J lost 2 bases, and 10 bases lay in between. The germline V gene has CDR1 SQVTM and CDR2 ANQGSEA. The CDR3 contains 13 residues. CDR3: CSVESPTQETQYF. Written as DNA, the CDR3 is TGCAGCGTTGAGAGCCCAACACAAGAGACCCAGTACTTC.

The rearrangement joins TRBV18 to TRBJ2-1; D is perhaps TRBD1 or TRBD2 (5 bases each). Germline V CDR1 and CDR2: KGHSH, LQKENI. Trimming shortened V by 3 bases and J by 2 bases, and 11 bases separated the two germline ends. This CDR3 is 15 amino acids long. Here the CDR3 reads CASSPEGSTYNEQFF. For the CDR3, the DNA is TGTGCCAGCTCACCTGAGGGGTCGACCTACAATGAGCAGTTCTTC.

This chain links TRBV6-2 or TRBV6-3 with TRBJ2-5, with D uncertain. V lost 4 bases and J 1 base, leaving 4 bases between the germline ends. Germline CDR1 reads MNHEY; CDR2 reads SVGEGT. The CDR3 sequence is 12 residues long. The CDR3 loop reads CASSSAQETQYF. CDR3 coding DNA: TGTGCCAGCAGTTCCGCCCAAGAGACCCAGTACTTC.

The V gene is TRBV29-1, the J gene TRBJ1-5, with 7 bases aligning to TRBD1. This CDR3 contains 13 residues. The germline gives CDR1 SQVTM, CDR2 ANQGSEA. V trimming: 6 bases; J trimming: 4 bases; junction bases outside the gene matches: 6. This chain's CDR3 is CSVRQGWNQPQHF. The CDR3 DNA is TGCAGCGTCAGACAGGGTTGGAATCAGCCCCAGCATTTT.

The rearrangement links TRBV29-1 to TRBJ2-5, with 7 nucleotides matching TRBD1. The CDR3 is 13 residues long. V was pared by 3 bases and J by 11 bases, with 12 bases of the junction left unmatched. Germline assignment: CDR1 SQVTM and CDR2 ANQGSEA. The CDR3 protein is CSVETGTYNEQYF. CDR3 sequence (DNA): TGCAGCGTTGAGACAGGGACATACAATGAGCAGTACTTC. The variable domain in full, completed from reference TRBV29-1 and TRBJ2-5, reads SAVISQKPSRDICQRGTSLTIQCQVDSQVTMMFWYRQQPGQSLTLIATANQGSEATYESGFVIDKFPISRPNLTFSTLTVSNMSPEDSSIYLCSVETGTYNEQYFGPGTRLLVL.

The chain is built from TRBV27 and TRBJ1-3; TRBD1 aligns across 8 bases. Germline loops: CDR1 MNHEY, CDR2 SMNVEV (reference sequence). With 5 bases clipped from V and 2 bases from J, the junction kept 8 bases outside the gene matches. This CDR3 region has 16 residues. The CDR3 DNA follows: TGTGCCAGCAGTCCCCGACAGGGGAACACTGGAAACACCATATATTTT. This translates into CASSPRQGNTGNTIYF.

The J gene is TRBJ2-7, the V gene TRBV29-1; TRBD2 matches at 7 bases. Looked up from germline, CDR1 is SQVTM and CDR2 is ANQGSEA. This CDR3 has 14 amino acids. V lost 4 bases, J lost 7 bases, and 13 bases stayed unmatched. CDR3 bases: TGCAGCGTTGGTGGGACTAAAGTGTACAATGAGCAGTACTTC. Amino acid sequence: CSVGGTKVYNEQYF.

Turning to this clonotype: Germline and junction disagree at one end, which may indicate a read error. This chain joins TRBV7-8 and TRBJ2-1, with D uncertain. This CDR3 spans 14 amino acids. Germline V gene lookup returns CDR1 SGHVS and CDR2 FQNEAQ. In DNA form, the CDR3 reads TGTGCCAGCAGCCCGAAATGGTCCAGCAATGTGCAGTTCTTC. It codes for CASSPKWSSNVQFF. Filled out from reference TRBV7-8 and TRBJ2-1, the complete variable domain reads GAGVSQSPRYKVAKRGQDVALRCDPISGHVSLFWYQQALGQGPEFLTYFQNEAQLDKSGLPSDRFFAERPEGSVSTLKIQRTQQEDSAVYLCASSPKWSSNVQFFGPGTRLTVL.

The sample holds one count of this clonotype. The gene calls are TRBV20-1 and TRBJ2-3, with 12 bases aligning to TRBD1. The junction had 15 bases not matched to a gene; V was cut back by 8 bases and J by 6 bases. CDR3 length equals 16 residues. The germline V gene has CDR1 DFQATT and CDR2 SNEGSKA (reference sequence). CDR3 in amino acids: CSHFPGTGGVTDTQYF. The CDR3 nucleotides are TGCAGTCATTTTCCCGGGACAGGGGGCGTAACGGATACGCAGTATTTT.

For the CDR3, the DNA is TGTGCCAGTAGCCCAGGCATTAGCCAGCCCCAGCATTTT. This codes for CASSPGISQPQHF. The chain recombines TRBV19 with TRBJ1-5; D gene ambiguous. CDR1 is LNHDA and CDR2 is SQIVND in the germline V gene (reference sequence). Between the trimmed V and J ends, which lost 6 bases and 7 bases, there was a span of 13 bases. CDR3 length equals 13 residues.

This clonotype was detected only a few times. The V gene is TRBV9, the J gene TRBJ2-1, with a possible D match to TRBD2 (10 bases). The CDR3 is 22 amino acids. Germline-derived CDR1 and CDR2 are SGDLS and YYNGEE. The V and J ends lost 4 bases and 0 bases respectively, with 32 bases between them. CDR3 nucleotide sequence: TGTGCCAGCAGCCCAGGACAGGGGAGGGCTAGCGGGGGCCGAAGCTCCTACAATGAGCAGTTCTTC. The encoded protein is CASSPGQGRASGGRSSYNEQFF.

In DNA, the CDR3 is TGTGCCAGTAGTATGCGAGGGAACCTTAATGAGCAGTTCTTC. It translates to CASSMRGNLNEQFF. The chain links TRBV19 to TRBJ2-1; D is perhaps TRBD2 (5 bases). The CDR3 sequence is 14 residues long. Trimming cost V 3 bases and J 7 bases, with 13 bases left between them. The V gene's germline CDR1 is LNHDA and CDR2 SQIVND (reference sequence).

In this sample, this clonotype turned up once. An end of the junction differs from the germline gene, which may be a read error. The chain has TRBV6-2 or TRBV6-3 and TRBJ2-3, with D unresolved. Germline CDR1 MNHEY, CDR2 SVGEGT. The CDR3 contains 13 residues. This CDR3 is CVSSPGPSDTQYF. CDR3 in DNA: TGTGTCAGCAGCCCGGGCCCCTCGGATACGCAGTATTTT.

The CDR3 coding sequence is TGTGCCAGCAGCCACCCGGGGGCACAGGGAATAAACTATGGCTACACCTTC. As protein: CASSHPGAQGINYGYTF. The chain recombines TRBV9 with TRBJ1-2, with D possibly matching TRBD1 (6 bases). This CDR3 has 17 residues. Looked up from germline, CDR1 is SGDLS and CDR2 is YYNGEE. V lost 4 bases and J lost 2, with 21 bases in between. The complete variable domain, with remaining parts taken from reference TRBV9 and TRBJ1-2, reads DSGVTQTPKHLITATGQRVTLRCSPRSGDLSVYWYQQSLDQGLQFLIQYYNGEERAKGNILERFSAQQFPDLHSELNLSSLELGDSALYFCASSHPGAQGINYGYTFGSGTRLTVV.

The rearrangement links TRBV15 to TRBJ1-4; D possibly corresponds to TRBD1 (6 bases). Trimming took 2 bases from V and 5 from J, leaving 15 bases between them. CDR1 LNHNV and CDR2 YYDKDF come from the germline V gene (reference sequence). This CDR3 comprises 16 residues. CDR3 loop: CATSRPGRGANEKLFF. CDR3 nucleotide sequence: TGTGCCACCAGCAGACCGGGGAGGGGGGCGAATGAAAAACTGTTTTTT.

This chain connects TRBV7-2 to TRBJ2-1; 10 positions agree with TRBD2. This CDR3 has 15 amino acids. Trimming took 7 bases from V and 7 from J; bases not matched to a gene: 10. Germline V gene sequence: CDR1 SGHTA, CDR2 FQGNSA. This CDR3 reads CASTHSGGRENEQFF. The CDR3 region has the DNA TGTGCCAGCACCCATAGCGGGGGGCGAGAAAATGAGCAGTTCTTC.

This clonotype was picked up many times. This chain uses TRBV20-1 with TRBJ2-4; D remains unclear. Germline V gene sequence: CDR1 DFQATT, CDR2 SNEGSKA (reference sequence). Trimming took off 3 bases at V and 2 bases at J, with 23 bases between the two ends. This CDR3 region has 18 residues. CDR3 region: CSASSEANPVGTKNIQYF. The CDR3 nucleotides are TGCAGTGCTAGTTCGGAAGCCAACCCCGTGGGGACCAAAAACATTCAGTACTTC.

The rearrangement joins TRBV28 to TRBJ2-5, with D possibly TRBD1 on 7 matching bases. This CDR3 comprises 17 residues. Germline V gives CDR1 MDHEN, CDR2 SYDVKM. The ends were cut back, 3 bases at V and 3 bases at J, with 20 bases in the middle. CDR3 nucleotides: TGTGCCAGCAGTTTGTTTGTTAGTCAGGGGGGAGAAGAGACCCAGTACTTC. Translation gives CASSLFVSQGGEETQYF.

The chain recombines TRBV13 with TRBJ2-3, with D perhaps given as TRBD1 or TRBD2 (5 bases each). Trimming removed 4 bases from V and 2 bases from J, with 19 bases in between. From germline, CDR1 is PRHDT and CDR2 FYEKMQ (reference sequence). The CDR3 covers 17 residues. The CDR3 reads CASSSGPGPAATDTQYF. CDR3 DNA: TGTGCCAGCAGCTCGGGCCCGGGGCCCGCGGCCACAGATACGCAGTATTTT.

J is TRBJ2-1 and V is TRBV6-6; TRBD2 agrees at 12 bases. The V segment lost 5 bases and the J segment 4 bases; nucleotides outside the gene matches: 6. Germline CDR1 reads MNHNY; CDR2 reads SVGAGI (reference sequence). The length of the CDR3 is 16 residues. The CDR3 protein is CASSPSSGGAYNEQFF. The DNA for the CDR3 is TGTGCCAGCAGTCCTTCTAGCGGGGGGGCTTACAATGAGCAGTTCTTC.

The rearrangement uses TRBV7-2 and TRBJ1-1; D call uncertain. CDR3 size: 14 residues. V was cut by 5 bases and J by 11 bases, with 21 bases left in between. Germline V gene lookup returns CDR1 SGHTA and CDR2 FQGNSA. CDR3 DNA sequence: TGTGCCAGCAGCCTCCATACCTCGGCCGCGAGGGCTTTCTTT. It codes for CASSLHTSAARAFF.

J is TRBJ1-2 and V is TRBV2; no clear D. The germline gives CDR1 SNHLY, CDR2 FYNNEI. Trimming removed 2 bases at V and 2 bases at J, with 12 bases between. There are 15 residues in the CDR3. CDR3 region: CASSEPNFGNYGYTF. In nucleotides, the CDR3 is TGTGCCAGCAGTGAACCAAATTTCGGGAACTATGGCTACACCTTC.

This clonotype was observed a handful of times. V and J are TRBV27 and TRBJ1-5; D possibly corresponds to TRBD1 (6 bases). Germline values: CDR1 MNHEY, CDR2 SMNVEV (reference sequence). CDR3 length equals 17 residues. V was pared by 5 bases and J by 7 bases, with 24 bases between. The chain's CDR3 is CASSPSWTARARQPQHF. DNA for the CDR3: TGTGCCAGCAGTCCATCTTGGACAGCTAGGGCAAGGCAGCCCCAGCATTTT.

This clonotype appeared a few times. The V gene is TRBV20-1, the J gene TRBJ2-1; TRBD2 agrees at 12 bases. J lost 6 bases, V lost 1 base, and 16 bases had no gene match. Germline CDR1 reads DFQATT; CDR2 reads SNEGSKA (reference sequence). CDR3 length: 19 residues. The CDR3 protein is CSARGQTRSSGGAGNEQFF. The CDR3 nucleotides read TGCAGTGCTAGAGGACAAACGAGGTCTAGCGGGGGGGCAGGCAATGAGCAGTTCTTC.